Given below is one T cell receptor (beta chain) in context. Original data processing: Estimation of nucleated cell counts relied on the amplification of reference gene primers. Generated by immunoSEQ multiplex PCR, the TCRdb table keeps only in-frame clones and is missing some. From that table come the V and J calls and clone size; the DNA was used to work out D and trimming. This table holds tens of thousands of clones, 70% to 90% found once. The data derive from a study of blood T cell repertoires in COVID-19. Study at large: Samples taken during acute and convalescent COVID-19 were collected in the United States, Italy and Spain. Sources were T cells, B-cell-depleted T cells, or PBMCs; the material itself was cDNA or gDNA.

In germline, CDR1 is KGHDR, CDR2 SFDVKD. The CDR3 loop spans 14 amino acids. Trimming removed 3 bases from V and 7 bases from J, with 12 bases in between. J is TRBJ1-5 and V is TRBV24-1, with D unresolved. Sequencing was done on a sample of peripheral blood. The sequence was obtained from a human donor in a cohort sampled during active COVID-19. The CDR3 spells CATSDPSDIQPQHF. The CDR3 DNA sequence: TGTGCCACCAGTGATCCTTCAGACATCCAGCCCCAGCATTTT.